The 30 T cell receptor beta chains below all came from one sample that was sequenced in a study of T cell repertoires in cytomegalovirus infection. TCRdb fed the reads into MiXCR, producing one record per CDR3 protein. Here the sample spans 200,000 to 250,000 distinct CDR3 sequences, roughly an eighth being singletons. The sequencing sample was made of PBMCs. The receptors here all came from a human donor in good health (CMV status not recorded). Some clones in this sample may be carry-over from other donors' samples.

This clonotype occurred many times. In DNA form, the CDR3 reads TGTGCCAGCAGCAGACCAGGGGCTAACCTCCACGAGCAGTACTTC. This gives the protein CASSRPGANLHEQYF. The V gene is TRBV5-5, the J gene TRBJ2-7; maybe TRBD1 (6 bases). The CDR3 consists of 15 residues. Germline CDR1 reads SGHKS; CDR2 reads YYEKEE (reference sequence). Trimming pared 4 bases from V and 5 bases from J, leaving 19 bases between.

This clonotype was observed a few times. The V call is TRBV5-6, the J call TRBJ1-5, with TRBD1 matching over 7 bases. The CDR3 contains 14 residues. The junction had 7 bases not matched to a gene; V was cut back by 3 bases and J by 7 bases. Germline V lookup: CDR1 SGHDT, CDR2 YYEEEE. In nucleotides, the CDR3 is TGTGCCAGCAGCTCGTGGACAGGCAGCCAGCCCCAGCATTTT. This codes for CASSSWTGSQPQHF.

This chain connects TRBV28 to TRBJ2-7; D is possibly TRBD2 (6 bases). V lost 6 bases and J 0 bases, leaving 24 bases between the germline ends. The CDR3 covers 18 residues. Germline values: CDR1 MDHEN, CDR2 SYDVKM. CDR3 coding DNA: TGTGCCAGCAGCCCCTCCCCGGGACTGGGCAGTACCTCCTACGAGCAGTACTTC. Its translation: CASSPSPGLGSTSYEQYF.

This clonotype was found many times. The rearrangement uses TRBV6-1 and TRBJ2-3, with a possible D match to TRBD2 (5 bases). The CDR3 loop spans 15 amino acids. Per the germline V gene, CDR1 is MNHNS and CDR2 is SASEGT. Trimming took off 5 bases at V and 2 bases at J, with 14 bases between the two ends. CDR3 loop: CASSSPGEPTDTQYF. The CDR3 DNA follows: TGTGCCAGCAGTAGCCCTGGGGAGCCCACAGATACGCAGTATTTT.

This clonotype was counted a few times. The chain has TRBV14 and TRBJ2-2; D gene unclear. Germline V lookup: CDR1 SGHDN, CDR2 FVKESK. V lost 5 bases, J lost 5 bases, and 9 bases lay in between. This CDR3 has 13 amino acids. In nucleotides, the CDR3 is TGTGCCAGCAGCTCATTCGGGACCGGGGAGCTGTTTTTT. It specifies CASSSFGTGELFF. The whole variable domain, filled in from reference TRBV14 and TRBJ2-2, reads EAGVTQFPSHSVIEKGQTVTLRCDPISGHDNLYWYRRVMGKEIKFLLHFVKESKQDESGMPNNRFLAERTGGTYSTLKVQPAELEDSGVYFCASSSFGTGELFFGEGSRLTVL.

The chain has TRBV6-2 or TRBV6-3 and TRBJ2-6; a weak D match, TRBD1 (6 bases). From germline, CDR1 is MNHEY and CDR2 SVGEGT. Trimming pared 6 bases from V and 2 bases from J, leaving 11 bases between. The CDR3 has 15 amino acids. The CDR3 reads CASRSQGTGANVLTF. The CDR3 nucleotides are TGTGCCAGCAGATCACAGGGAACTGGGGCCAACGTCCTGACTTTC.

This clonotype has more than one count but fewer than ten. The rearrangement joins TRBV14 to TRBJ1-4; D gene unclear. This CDR3 has 15 residues. The V and J ends lost 4 bases and 0 bases respectively, with 9 bases between them. Germline V gene lookup returns CDR1 SGHDN and CDR2 FVKESK. CDR3 nucleotide sequence: TGTGCCAGCAGCCCTCGAAGAACAACTAATGAAAAACTGTTTTTT. This sequence encodes CASSPRRTTNEKLFF.

V usage is TRBV28 and J usage is TRBJ2-3; D remains unclear. CDR1 is MDHEN and CDR2 is SYDVKM in the germline V gene. The CDR3 is made up of 14 amino acids. Trimming pared 4 bases from V and 6 bases from J, leaving 14 bases between. DNA of the CDR3: TGTGCCAGCAGTTCGGTCACCTCTCGCGATACGCAGTATTTT. Translation gives CASSSVTSRDTQYF.

This clonotype was seen ten or more times. The V and J genes are TRBV6-2 or TRBV6-3 and TRBJ2-1, with 9 bases aligning to TRBD1. The trim removed 5 bases at V and 14 bases at J, leaving 16 bases unmatched. Germline V gives CDR1 MNHEY, CDR2 SVGEGT. The CDR3 is made up of 15 amino acids. The CDR3, as DNA: TGTGCCAGCAGTCCGGACAGGGGAAAACTTAGTGTGGAGTTCTTC. This sequence encodes CASSPDRGKLSVEFF.

The genes are TRBV20-1 and TRBJ2-6; D unclear. Germline V gene lookup returns CDR1 DFQATT and CDR2 SNEGSKA (reference sequence). The CDR3 length is 15 residues. Trimming stripped 3 bases from V and 0 bases from J, with 9 bases between. The CDR3 loop is CSARARSSGANVLTF. The CDR3 DNA is TGCAGTGCTAGGGCGCGGAGCTCTGGGGCCAACGTCCTGACTTTC.

The chain employs TRBV20-1 and TRBJ1-2; no clear D gene. The length of the CDR3 is 14 residues. Germline lookup yields CDR1 DFQATT and CDR2 SNEGSKA (reference sequence). V lost 3 bases to trimming and J lost 6 bases, with 17 bases between them. Here the CDR3 reads CSARVRPGEDGYTF. CDR3 in DNA: TGCAGTGCTAGGGTTCGACCGGGCGAGGATGGCTACACCTTC.

This clonotype was picked up many times. The J gene is TRBJ1-2, the V gene TRBV7-2; D call uncertain. Trimming left V 0 bases short and J 4 bases short, with 12 bases between. CDR1 and CDR2 from the germline V gene are SGHTA and FQGNSA. There are 15 residues in the CDR3. The CDR3 here is CASSLAGKGSYGYTF. As DNA, the CDR3 is TGTGCCAGCAGCTTAGCGGGAAAAGGGAGCTATGGCTACACCTTC.

This clonotype has a handful of counts. The J gene is TRBJ1-6, the V gene TRBV19; possible D gene TRBD1, 5 bases. Trimming cost V 0 bases and J 7 bases, with 10 bases left between them. The CDR3 extends over 15 amino acids. CDR1 LNHDA and CDR2 SQIVND come from the germline V gene (reference sequence). The chain's CDR3 is CASSIEGTPNSPLHF. DNA for the CDR3: TGTGCCAGTAGTATAGAGGGGACGCCGAATTCACCCCTCCACTTT.

CDR3 region: CASSILAGGDIQYF. In DNA, the CDR3 is TGTGCCAGCAGCATACTAGCGGGGGGTGACATTCAGTACTTC. The chain links TRBV5-5 to TRBJ2-4; TRBD2 agrees at 12 bases. This CDR3 comprises 14 residues. The J segment lost 8 bases and the V segment lost 4 bases, leaving 4 bases of the junction unmatched. CDR1 is SGHKS, CDR2 YYEKEE, per germline (reference sequence).

This clonotype occurred many times. The CDR3: CASSLGFSGGRNEQFF. The CDR3 bases are TGTGCCAGCAGCTTAGGGTTTAGCGGGGGGAGGAATGAGCAGTTCTTC. V usage is TRBV7-2 and J usage is TRBJ2-1, with 10 bases fitting TRBD2. The CDR3 contains 16 residues. Looked up from germline, CDR1 is SGHTA and CDR2 is FQGNSA. The J segment lost 7 bases and the V segment lost 1 base, leaving 7 bases of the junction unmatched.

In DNA, the CDR3 is TGCAGCGTTGTCGAGGGGAATAGCAATCAGCCCCAGCATTTT. Protein sequence: CSVVEGNSNQPQHF. V and J are TRBV29-1 and TRBJ1-5; possible D gene TRBD1, 5 bases. The V end lost 4 bases, the J end lost 0 bases, and 10 bases lay between the germline ends. Germline-derived CDR1 and CDR2 are SQVTM and ANQGSEA. The CDR3 length is 14 residues.

In its sample, this clonotype was seen many times. The gene calls are TRBV18 and TRBJ1-6; D unresolved. V lost 3 bases to trimming and J lost 9 bases, with 12 bases between them. The germline CDR1 and CDR2 sequences are KGHSH and LQKENI. This CDR3 comprises 14 residues. The DNA of the CDR3 is TGTGCCAGCTCACCCAACGCGGAGTCTTCACCCCTCCACTTT. Protein: CASSPNAESSPLHF.

This clonotype was recorded a few times. In DNA form, the CDR3 reads TGTGCCAGCAGTTCCTCGTGGAGACCCGGCACAGATACGCAGTATTTT. This encodes CASSSSWRPGTDTQYF. The chain links TRBV28 to TRBJ2-3; D is ambiguous. Trimming removed 4 bases from V and 1 base from J, with 15 bases in between. This CDR3 comprises 16 residues. Germline V CDR1 and CDR2: MDHEN, SYDVKM.

This clonotype appeared many times. The genes are TRBV7-2 and TRBJ1-2; tentatively, D is TRBD1 (6 bases). With 3 bases removed from V and 7 bases from J, the gap between germline ends came to 9 bases. Germline CDR1 reads SGHTA; CDR2 reads FQGNSA. There are 12 residues in the CDR3. This CDR3 is CASSFQGFGYTF. In DNA form, the CDR3 reads TGTGCCAGCAGCTTCCAGGGGTTTGGCTACACCTTC.

This clonotype was recorded many times. This rearrangement joins TRBV12-3 or TRBV12-4 to TRBJ2-1; 7 bases align to TRBD2. This CDR3 has 12 amino acids. V shed 8 bases and J 16 bases; nucleotides not matched to a gene: 14. The DNA for the CDR3 is TGTGCCAGCTCCGACCCTGGGGGAGGGAAATTCTTC. Amino acid sequence: CASSDPGGGKFF.

This clonotype was detected many times. The V call is TRBV10-3, the J call TRBJ2-3; a weak D match, TRBD2 (6 bases). CDR3 length equals 15 residues. Germline CDR1 is ENHRY and CDR2 is SYGVKD. Trimming left V 6 bases short and J 2 bases short, with 15 bases between. The CDR3 DNA sequence: TGTGCCATCAGCGAAAATGGGGGGTTCACAGATACGCAGTATTTT. It encodes CAISENGGFTDTQYF.

This clonotype is a singleton in its sample. A much larger clone is a single base away; this may be a read error. The chain combines TRBV6-5 with TRBJ2-7; 8 nucleotides agree with TRBD1. The CDR3 consists of 15 residues. Germline CDR1 and CDR2: MNHEY and SVGAGI. As DNA, the CDR3 is TGTGCCCGCAGTTACACGGGACAGGTGACCTACGAGCAGTACTTC. This sequence encodes CARSYTGQVTYEQYF.

This clonotype turned up a few times. The CDR3: CASSLNRAPPGEQYF. CDR3 DNA sequence: TGTGCCAGCAGCTTAAATCGGGCCCCTCCGGGGGAGCAGTACTTC. V is TRBV7-8 and J is TRBJ2-7, with D possibly TRBD2 on 5 matching bases. The germline V and J ends were trimmed by 2 bases and 7 bases, with 18 bases remaining between them. The CDR3 has 15 residues. The germline gives CDR1 SGHVS, CDR2 FQNEAQ.

This clonotype was seen many times. This chain joins TRBV7-2 and TRBJ1-4, with D uncertain. V was cut by 8 bases and J by 6 bases, with 16 bases left in between. The CDR3 spans 14 residues. Germline CDR1 and CDR2: SGHTA and FQGNSA. CDR3 sequence: CASSTSGFYEKLFF. As DNA, the CDR3 is TGTGCCAGCTCCACTTCCGGGTTTTATGAAAAACTGTTTTTT.

The genes are TRBV29-1 and TRBJ1-4, with TRBD1 identical over 9 bases. V shed 7 bases and J 4 bases; nucleotides not matched to a gene: 4. This CDR3 comprises 13 residues. CDR1 and CDR2 from the germline V gene are SQVTM and ANQGSEA. The CDR3 bases are TGCAGCGCCGAGACAGGGGGTAATGAAAAACTGTTTTTT. It is translated as CSAETGGNEKLFF.

This clonotype was recorded many times. The CDR3: CASTDPGGLGTF. In DNA form, the CDR3 reads TGTGCCAGCACCGATCCGGGGGGCCTGGGCACCTTC. The chain joins TRBV12-3 or TRBV12-4 to TRBJ1-2, with TRBD1 as a possible D gene (6 bases). V was pared by 7 bases and J by 13 bases, with 19 bases between. The CDR3 consists of 12 residues.

This clonotype was seen many times. The chain employs TRBV28 and TRBJ1-6; D possibly corresponds to TRBD1 (6 bases). V shed 3 bases and J shed 6 bases, with 12 bases lying between them. The CDR3 is made up of 15 amino acids. The germline V gene encodes CDR1 MDHEN and CDR2 SYDVKM. This chain's CDR3 is CASSLGGGGNSPLHF. CDR3 DNA sequence: TGTGCCAGCAGTTTGGGAGGGGGGGGTAATTCACCCCTCCACTTT.

This clonotype was counted ten times or more. V gene TRBV6-1 combines with J gene TRBJ1-2; no definite D call. V was shortened by 7 bases and J by 4 bases, with 10 bases between the two germline ends. The CDR3 spans 12 residues. Germline CDR1 and CDR2: MNHNS and SASEGT. CDR3 in DNA: TGTGCCAGCACCACGGACCTCTATGGCTACACCTTC. This translates into CASTTDLYGYTF.

There are a few counts of this clonotype. This sequence joins TRBV28 and TRBJ2-5; D may be TRBD1 or TRBD2 (6 bases each). CDR1 and CDR2 (germline): MDHEN, SYDVKM. The CDR3 totals 18 residues. Trimming removed 5 bases at V and 3 bases at J, with 25 bases between. The DNA of the CDR3 is TGTGCCAGCAGTCTCCCCCCAGGCAGGGGAGGTTGGAAAGAGACCCAGTACTTC. Translating it yields CASSLPPGRGGWKETQYF. Variable domain in full (rest from reference TRBV28 and TRBJ2-5): DVKVTQSSRYLVKRTGEKVFLECVQDMDHENMFWYRQDPGLGLRLIYFSYDVKMKEKGDIPEGYSVSREKKERFSLILESASTNQTSMYLCASSLPPGRGGWKETQYFGPGTRLLVL.

This clonotype showed up just a few times. V is TRBV29-1 and J is TRBJ2-2; 9 bases fit TRBD1. Germline CDR1 SQVTM, CDR2 ANQGSEA. CDR3 length: 14 residues. V was clipped by 7 bases and J by 5 bases; unmatched bases: 8. CDR3 nucleotide sequence: TGCAGCGGGAAACTACAGGGGGCGACCGGGGAGCTGTTTTTT. Its protein is CSGKLQGATGELFF.